There are a few counts of the clone carrying this TCR beta chain. The antigen remains unidentified. These data originate in a study of human T cells and chemical hapten exposure. Whole-study context: Patch tests put 0.01% DPC on the upper back, read at 6 days.

Germline V gives CDR1 LGHNA, CDR2 YNFKEQ. The length of the CDR3 is 15 residues. Trimming took 3 bases from V and 4 from J; bases not matched to a gene: 6. Stated time point: patch test 2, 6 weeks after DPC sensitization. As for treatment: therapeutic diphenylcyclopropenone sensitization with weekly scalp DPC. One entry per CDR3 protein, called by TCRdb with MiXCR from the RACE reads. Found here are 65,000 to 95,000 distinct CDR3 sequences, 6.5% to 8.5% of them singletons; the top ten hold approximately 1.2%. Study-level points and caveats: Controls formed significantly fewer large CDR3 similarity clusters than expanded TCRs did.

This chain uses TRBV4-2 with TRBJ1-1, with 9 bases identical to TRBD1. The material sequenced was whole blood, taken in connection with sensitization to the hapten diphenylcyclopropenone (DPC). The receptor was isolated from a woman in her 30s with alopecia areata. Some clones in this sample may be carry-over from other donors' samples. CDR3 in amino acids: CASSQAGQGSTEAFF. CDR3 nucleotide sequence: TGTGCCAGCAGCCAGGCGGGACAGGGAAGCACTGAAGCTTTCTTT.